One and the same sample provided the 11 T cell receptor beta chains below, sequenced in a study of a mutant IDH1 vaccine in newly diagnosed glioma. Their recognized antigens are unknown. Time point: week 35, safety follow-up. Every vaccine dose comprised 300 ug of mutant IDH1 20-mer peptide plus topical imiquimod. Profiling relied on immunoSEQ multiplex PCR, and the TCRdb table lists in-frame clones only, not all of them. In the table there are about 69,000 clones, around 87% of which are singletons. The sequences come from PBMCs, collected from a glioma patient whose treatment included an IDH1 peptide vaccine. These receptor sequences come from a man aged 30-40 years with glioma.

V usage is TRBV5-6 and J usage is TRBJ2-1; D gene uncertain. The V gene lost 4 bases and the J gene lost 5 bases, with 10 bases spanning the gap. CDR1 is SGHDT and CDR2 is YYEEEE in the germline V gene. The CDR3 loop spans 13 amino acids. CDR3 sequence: CASSPDNHNEQFF. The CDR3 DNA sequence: TGTGCCAGCAGCCCTGACAACCACAATGAGCAGTTCTTC.

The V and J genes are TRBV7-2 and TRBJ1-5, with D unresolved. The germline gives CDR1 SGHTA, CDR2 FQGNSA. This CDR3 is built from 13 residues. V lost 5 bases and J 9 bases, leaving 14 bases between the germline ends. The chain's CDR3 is CASSEDTYWPQHF. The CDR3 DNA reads TGTGCCAGCAGCGAAGACACGTATTGGCCCCAGCATTTT.

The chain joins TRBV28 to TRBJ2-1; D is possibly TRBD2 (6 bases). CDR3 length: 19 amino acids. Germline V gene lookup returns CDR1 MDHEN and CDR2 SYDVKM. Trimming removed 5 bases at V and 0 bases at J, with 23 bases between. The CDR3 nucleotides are TGTGCCAGCAGTCTCTTCGTCGGGACTGGCGGAAGCTCCTACAATGAGCAGTTCTTC. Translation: CASSLFVGTGGSSYNEQFF.

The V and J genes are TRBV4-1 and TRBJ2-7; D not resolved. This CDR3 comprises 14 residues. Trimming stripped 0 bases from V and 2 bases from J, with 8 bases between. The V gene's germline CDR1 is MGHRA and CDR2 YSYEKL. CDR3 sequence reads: CASSQERPPYEQYF. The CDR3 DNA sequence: TGCGCCAGCAGCCAAGAACGCCCCCCCTACGAGCAGTACTTC.

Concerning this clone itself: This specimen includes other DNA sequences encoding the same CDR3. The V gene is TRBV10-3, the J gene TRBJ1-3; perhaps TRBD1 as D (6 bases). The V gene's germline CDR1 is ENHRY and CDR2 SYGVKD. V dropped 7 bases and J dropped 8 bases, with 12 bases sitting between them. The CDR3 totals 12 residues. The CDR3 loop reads CAITQGGDTIYF. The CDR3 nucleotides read TGTGCCATCACCCAAGGGGGAGACACCATATATTTT.

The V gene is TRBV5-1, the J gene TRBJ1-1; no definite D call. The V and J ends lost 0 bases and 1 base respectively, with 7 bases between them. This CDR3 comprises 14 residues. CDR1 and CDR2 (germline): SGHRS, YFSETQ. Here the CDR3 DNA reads TGCGCCAGCAGCTTGGACAGCACGAACACTGAAGCTTTCTTT. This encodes CASSLDSTNTEAFF.

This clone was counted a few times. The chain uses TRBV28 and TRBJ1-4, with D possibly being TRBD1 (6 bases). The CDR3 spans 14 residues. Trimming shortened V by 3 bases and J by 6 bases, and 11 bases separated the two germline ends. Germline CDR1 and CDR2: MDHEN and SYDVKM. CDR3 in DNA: TGTGCCAGCAGTTTGGTCCCAGGGGATGAAAAACTGTTTTTT. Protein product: CASSLVPGDEKLFF.

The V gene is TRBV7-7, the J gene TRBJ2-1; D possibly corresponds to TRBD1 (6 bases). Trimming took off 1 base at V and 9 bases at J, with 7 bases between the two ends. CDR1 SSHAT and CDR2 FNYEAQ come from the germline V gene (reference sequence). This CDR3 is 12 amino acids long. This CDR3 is CASSLGGGEQFF. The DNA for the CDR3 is TGTGCCAGCAGCTTAGGAGGGGGTGAGCAGTTCTTC. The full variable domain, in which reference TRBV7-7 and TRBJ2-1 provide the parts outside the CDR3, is GAGVSQSPRYKVTKRGQDVTLRCDPISSHATLYWYQQALGQGPEFLTYFNYEAQPDKSGLPSDRFSAERPEGSISTLTIQRTEQRDSAMYRCASSLGGGEQFFGPGTRLTVL.

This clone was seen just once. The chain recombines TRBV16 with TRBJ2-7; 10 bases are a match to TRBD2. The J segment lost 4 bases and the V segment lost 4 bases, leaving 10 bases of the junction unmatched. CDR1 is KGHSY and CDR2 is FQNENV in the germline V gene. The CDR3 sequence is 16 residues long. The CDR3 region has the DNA TGTGCCAGCAGCCCAACGGCTAGCGGGAGCTTTTACGAGCAGTACTTC. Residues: CASSPTASGSFYEQYF.

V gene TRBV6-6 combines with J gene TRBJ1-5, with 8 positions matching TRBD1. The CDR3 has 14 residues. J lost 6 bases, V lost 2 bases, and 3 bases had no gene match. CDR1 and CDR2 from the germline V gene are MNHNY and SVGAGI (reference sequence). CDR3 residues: CASSYRTGIQPQHF. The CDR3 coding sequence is TGTGCCAGCAGTTACCGGACAGGGATTCAGCCCCAGCATTTT.

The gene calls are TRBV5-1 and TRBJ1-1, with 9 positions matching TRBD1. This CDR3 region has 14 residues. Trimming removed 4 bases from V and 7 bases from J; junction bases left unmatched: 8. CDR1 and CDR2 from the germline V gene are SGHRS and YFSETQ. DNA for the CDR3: TGCGCCAGCAGCCCGGGACAGGGTATGAATGAAGCTTTCTTT. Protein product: CASSPGQGMNEAFF.